The T cell receptor beta chain under discussion was sequenced for a study of OX40 agonist ivuxolimab in advanced cancers. In regard to this clone: The antigen is undetermined.

Whole-study results and caveats: The study observed clonal expansion of CD4+ and CD8+ blood T cells by week 6 at 0.1 to 3.0 mg/kg.

The method was immunoSEQ multiplex PCR; TCRdb's version includes in-frame clones alone and lacks a portion of them. The sample includes 40,000 to 60,000 clones, about 90% of them seen just once. The source of this sequence is an adult with an advanced solid tumor such as melanoma, head and neck, liver or kidney cancer. The sequencing used CD4+ or CD8+ T cells sorted from blood, collected in a trial of the OX40 agonist ivuxolimab.

In DNA, the CDR3 is TGTGCCAGCAGTGTCGGACAGCAAGAGACCCAGTACTTC. Translated: CASSVGQQETQYF. The chain joins TRBV5-4 to TRBJ2-5, with a tentative D call TRBD1 (6 bases). Germline V gives CDR1 SGHNT, CDR2 YYREEE (reference sequence). CDR3 length: 13 residues. V lost 5 bases and J lost 2, with 10 bases in between.